This T cell receptor (beta chain) was obtained from a study of tumor T cells in aggressive B-cell lymphoma. Germline V gene sequence: CDR1 SGDLS, CDR2 YYNGEE. J lost 5 bases, V lost 3 bases, and 9 bases had no gene match. CDR3 length: 16 residues. Using immunoSEQ multiplex PCR, the repertoire was profiled, and TCRdb retains in-frame clones only, with some absent. The data contain almost 800 clones, around 93% of them singletons. The V gene is TRBV9, the J gene TRBJ1-5; 9 nucleotides match TRBD1. This clonotype was obtained from an adult with diffuse large B cell lymphoma. Sequenced: tumor tissue. The CDR3 coding sequence is TGTGCCAGCAGCGCGACAGGGGACAGGGTTGATCAGCCCCAGCATTTT. Its translation is CASSATGDRVDQPQHF.